The 21 T cell receptor beta chains presented below share a single source sample, sequenced in a study of persistence of HIV-infected CD4 T cells (dated by TCRdb to the early 2020s). The immunoSEQ hsTCRB assay version 4, run in survey mode, was used to sequence TCRbeta repertoires from genomic DNA. TCRdb took this table from immuneACCESS and kept in-frame rearrangements with V and J called. Such tables lack part of the clones; where checked against another copy, unresolved V genes explain under half of the gap, and the rest is unexplained. In all, the sample holds over 35,000 clones, and 80% to 90% of those were seen once. The leading ten clones occupy approximately 0.93% of the sample. Their specific antigens are unknown. Explained via the paper, the treatment or condition label denotes: suppressive antiretroviral therapy. As a nonspecific positive control representing the CD4+ T cell repertoire, the cells were stimulated with anti-CD3/anti-CD28 magnetic beads. Sorting of responding CD4+ T cells was based on upregulation of both CD40 ligand and CD69.

Specimen: CD4+ T cells sorted from PBMCs after roughly 18-hour stimulation, collected from a patient who received antiretroviral therapy. This sample's cell subset or site label indicates: CD40L+CD69+ CD4 T cells responding to anti-CD3/anti-CD28 beads, representing the overall repertoire. These TCRs come from an adult man with HIV who was CMV-seropositive.

The chain carries TRBV5-6 and TRBJ1-3; possible D gene TRBD1, 6 bases. CDR1 and CDR2 (germline): SGHDT, YYEEEE. V lost 2 bases and J 0 bases, leaving 12 bases between the germline ends. The CDR3 has 16 amino acids. Here the CDR3 reads CASSLGQSFSGNTIYF. The CDR3 nucleotides read TGTGCCAGCAGCTTAGGACAGTCCTTCTCTGGAAACACCATATATTTT.

The chain uses TRBV18 and TRBJ1-1; no clear D. This CDR3 spans 16 amino acids. Germline V lookup: CDR1 KGHSH, CDR2 LQKENI. Between the trimmed V and J ends, which lost 0 bases and 1 base, there was a span of 12 bases. The CDR3 DNA reads TGTGCCAGCTCACCACCGAACTCCCAAGGGAACACTGAAGCTTTCTTT. Translating gives CASSPPNSQGNTEAFF.

This chain links TRBV18 with TRBJ1-5; tentative D call: TRBD1 (5 bases). The CDR3 sequence is 13 residues long. The germline V and J ends were trimmed by 4 bases and 7 bases, with 11 bases remaining between them. Germline CDR1 is KGHSH and CDR2 is LQKENI. The CDR3 bases are TGTGCCAGCTCACTCAACCAGGGACAGCCCCAGCATTTT. Translation gives CASSLNQGQPQHF.

The chain uses TRBV4-1 and TRBJ1-4; TRBD1 might be the D (5 bases). This CDR3 region has 14 residues. Trimming pared 0 bases from V and 8 bases from J, leaving 10 bases between. The germline gives CDR1 MGHRA, CDR2 YSYEKL. CDR3 protein: CASSQDPGGEKLFF. The DNA for the CDR3 is TGCGCCAGCAGCCAAGACCCCGGGGGGGAAAAACTGTTTTTT.

The genes are TRBV28 and TRBJ1-5, with no clear D. Germline assignment: CDR1 MDHEN and CDR2 SYDVKM. Trimming pared 5 bases from V and 3 bases from J, leaving 11 bases between. The CDR3 is 14 residues long. The CDR3 sequence is CASSQTLDNQPQHF. CDR3 DNA: TGTGCCAGCAGTCAGACGTTGGACAATCAGCCCCAGCATTTT.

The chain combines TRBV2 with TRBJ2-2; tentatively, D is TRBD1 (6 bases). The CDR3 spans 14 residues. Germline lookup yields CDR1 SNHLY and CDR2 FYNNEI. V lost 7 bases and J 1 base, leaving 10 bases between the germline ends. The CDR3 loop reads CASKIQGNTGELFF. DNA for the CDR3: TGTGCCAGCAAAATACAGGGGAACACCGGGGAGCTGTTTTTT.

This clone was seen once. This chain joins TRBV20-1 and TRBJ2-3; 10 bases agree with TRBD2. Germline CDR1 is DFQATT and CDR2 is SNEGSKA (reference sequence). The CDR3 contains 15 residues. The V segment lost 3 bases and the J segment 2 bases; nucleotides outside the gene matches: 5. The CDR3, as DNA: TGCAGTGCTAGTCGGACTAGCGGAGACACAGATACGCAGTATTTT. Its translation is CSASRTSGDTDTQYF.

This clone was observed a few times. The gene calls are TRBV12-5 and TRBJ1-5, with 7 bases that match TRBD1. There are 17 residues in the CDR3. Germline V gene sequence: CDR1 LGHNT, CDR2 FRNRAP. V lost 3 bases and J lost 0; bases outside the gene matches: 8. The CDR3: CASGFFGQALSNQPQHF. The CDR3 bases are TGTGCTAGTGGTTTCTTCGGACAGGCGCTTAGCAATCAGCCCCAGCATTTT.

V is TRBV19 and J is TRBJ1-1; TRBD1 aligns across 7 bases. The V segment lost 10 bases and the J segment 0 bases; nucleotides outside the gene matches: 5. The germline V gene has CDR1 LNHDA and CDR2 SQIVND (reference sequence). The CDR3 contains 13 residues. CDR3 DNA: TGTGCCACCTCGGGACAGATGAACACTGAAGCTTTCTTT. Amino acid sequence: CATSGQMNTEAFF.

V gene TRBV24-1 combines with J gene TRBJ2-2, with 7 bases that match TRBD2. V was clipped by 9 bases and J by 0 bases; unmatched bases: 3. The length of the CDR3 is 14 residues. Germline V CDR1 and CDR2: KGHDR, SFDVKD. Written as DNA, the CDR3 is TGTGCCACCTCCGGGGGGACGAACACCGGGGAGCTGTTTTTT. Translation gives CATSGGTNTGELFF.

This chain joins TRBV12-3 or TRBV12-4 and TRBJ1-6; possible D gene TRBD1, 5 bases. This CDR3 has 13 amino acids. The V gene lost 5 bases and the J gene lost 7 bases, with 9 bases spanning the gap. The CDR3 DNA reads TGTGCCAGCAGTGACAGACCCAATTCACCCCTCCACTTT. It is translated as CASSDRPNSPLHF.

The chain employs TRBV28 and TRBJ2-7; the D is unclear. The germline V gene has CDR1 MDHEN and CDR2 SYDVKM. This CDR3 has 14 amino acids. Trimming removed 3 bases at V and 6 bases at J, with 15 bases between. The CDR3 nucleotides read TGTGCCAGCAGTTTTGACGGAGTCTCTCGCGAGCAGTACTTC. It codes for CASSFDGVSREQYF.

This clone has only a few counts. This rearrangement joins TRBV5-6 to TRBJ2-7; D not certain. The CDR3 consists of 14 residues. Germline lookup yields CDR1 SGHDT and CDR2 YYEEEE. The V end was cut by 1 base, the J end by 2 bases, with 10 bases between. The CDR3 protein is CASSLIDTAYEQYF. The CDR3, as DNA: TGTGCCAGCAGCTTGATCGACACCGCCTACGAGCAGTACTTC.

The V and J genes are TRBV15 and TRBJ1-5; D is perhaps TRBD1 (5 bases). Trimming removed 1 base from V and 4 bases from J, with 23 bases in between. This CDR3 has 19 residues. The germline V gene encodes CDR1 LNHNV and CDR2 YYDKDF (reference sequence). The CDR3 coding sequence is TGTGCCACCAGCAGAGCCCGGCGGGGGACCGCTTTAAAAAATCAGCCCCAGCATTTT. It translates to CATSRARRGTALKNQPQHF.

J is TRBJ2-7 and V is TRBV6-5, with a tentative D call TRBD1 (6 bases). Germline CDR1 reads MNHEY; CDR2 reads SVGAGI. V was trimmed by 7 bases and J by 3 bases, leaving 10 bases between them. The CDR3 has 12 residues. The CDR3 DNA sequence: TGTGCCAGCATGTCGGACAGCTACGAGCAGTACTTC. Translated, it gives CASMSDSYEQYF.

This clone has only one observation. This chain links TRBV6-5 with TRBJ1-1, with D possibly being TRBD1 (6 bases). The germline gives CDR1 MNHEY, CDR2 SVGAGI. The CDR3 covers 13 residues. Trimming left V 6 bases short and J 1 base short, with 9 bases between. This chain's CDR3 is CASRGTPNTEAFF. The CDR3 DNA sequence: TGTGCCAGCAGAGGGACACCGAACACTGAAGCTTTCTTT.

This chain uses TRBV5-5 with TRBJ2-7, with TRBD1 matching 11 bases. The CDR3 has 15 amino acids. Germline CDR1 reads SGHKS; CDR2 reads YYEKEE (reference sequence). V shed 1 base, J shed 3 bases, and the junction held 3 bases outside the gene matches. The CDR3 reads CASSLLGTGGYEQYF. The CDR3 nucleotides read TGTGCCAGCAGCTTGTTGGGGACAGGGGGCTACGAGCAGTACTTC. The full variable domain, rest sourced from reference TRBV5-5 and TRBJ2-7, is DAGVTQSPTHLIKTRGQQVTLRCSPISGHKSVSWYQQVLGQGPQFIFQYYEKEERGRGNFPDRFSARQFPNYSSELNVNALLLGDSALYLCASSLLGTGGYEQYFGPGTRLTVT.

The rearrangement joins TRBV19 to TRBJ1-6; TRBD1 might be the D (5 bases). Per germline, CDR1 LNHDA and CDR2 SQIVND (reference sequence). The V and J ends lost 5 bases and 7 bases respectively, with 12 bases between them. CDR3 length: 14 amino acids. CDR3 sequence (DNA): TGTGCCAGTAGTGAGTGGGGCGAGAATTCACCCCTCCACTTT. This codes for CASSEWGENSPLHF. Drawing the rest from reference TRBV19 and TRBJ1-6, the complete variable domain is DGGITQSPKYLFRKEGQNVTLSCEQNLNHDAMYWYRQDPGQGLRLIYYSQIVNDFQKGDIAEGYSVSREKKESFPLTVTSAQKNPTAFYLCASSEWGENSPLHFGNGTRLTVT.

CDR3 sequence: CASEGTFNTGELFF. CDR3 DNA sequence: TGTGCCAGCGAGGGAACTTTTAACACCGGGGAGCTGTTTTTT. The V gene is TRBV6-5, the J gene TRBJ2-2, with a tentative D call TRBD2 (5 bases). Germline V CDR1 and CDR2: MNHEY, SVGAGI. This CDR3 has 14 residues. The V end was cut by 8 bases, the J end by 2 bases, with 12 bases between.

For this clone: The sample carries other DNA sequences with the same CDR3. The chain combines TRBV2 with TRBJ1-5; maybe TRBD1 (5 bases). Germline values: CDR1 SNHLY, CDR2 FYNNEI. This CDR3 comprises 14 residues. The V and J ends lost 6 bases and 0 bases respectively, with 9 bases between them. This chain's CDR3 is CASRGQYSNQPQHF. CDR3 bases: TGTGCCAGCAGGGGGCAGTATAGCAATCAGCCCCAGCATTTT.

This chain uses TRBV30 with TRBJ1-3; a weak D match, TRBD1 (6 bases). V lost 0 bases and J lost 4, with 7 bases in between. Germline CDR1 is GTSNPN and CDR2 is SVGIG (reference sequence). The CDR3 spans 13 residues. The CDR3 DNA sequence: TGTGCCTGGAGTGTGGGGGGCGGAAACACCATATATTTT. Amino acids: CAWSVGGGNTIYF.